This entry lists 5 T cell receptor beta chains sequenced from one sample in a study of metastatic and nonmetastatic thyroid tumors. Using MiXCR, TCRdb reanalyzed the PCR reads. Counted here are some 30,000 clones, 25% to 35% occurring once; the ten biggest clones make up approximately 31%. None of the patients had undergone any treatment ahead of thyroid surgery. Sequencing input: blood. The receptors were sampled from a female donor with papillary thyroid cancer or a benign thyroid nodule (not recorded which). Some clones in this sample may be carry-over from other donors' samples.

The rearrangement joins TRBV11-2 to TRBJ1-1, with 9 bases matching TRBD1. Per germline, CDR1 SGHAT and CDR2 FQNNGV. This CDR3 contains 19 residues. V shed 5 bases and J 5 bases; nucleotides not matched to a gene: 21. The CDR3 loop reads CASSLRGSGTGKGGTEAFF. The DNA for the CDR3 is TGTGCCAGCAGCCTACGAGGGTCCGGGACAGGGAAAGGGGGGACTGAAGCTTTCTTT. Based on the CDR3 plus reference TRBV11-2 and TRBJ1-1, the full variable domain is EAGVAQSPRYKIIEKRQSVAFWCNPISGHATLYWYQQILGQGPKLLIQFQNNGVVDDSQLPKDRFSAERLKGVDSTLKIQPAKLEDSAVYLCASSLRGSGTGKGGTEAFFGQGTRLTVV.

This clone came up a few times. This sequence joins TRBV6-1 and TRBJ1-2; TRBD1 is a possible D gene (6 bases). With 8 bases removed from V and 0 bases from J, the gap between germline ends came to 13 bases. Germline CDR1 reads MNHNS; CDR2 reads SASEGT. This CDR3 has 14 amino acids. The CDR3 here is CASPGKGANYGYTF. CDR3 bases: TGTGCCAGCCCCGGAAAGGGGGCTAACTATGGCTACACCTTC.

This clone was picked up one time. For the CDR3, the DNA is TGTGCCAGCTCGAAGGACAGACCTCGCGCAAATCAGCCCCAGCATTTT. This sequence encodes CASSKDRPRANQPQHF. The rearrangement joins TRBV19 to TRBJ1-5; a weak D match, TRBD1 (6 bases). Trimming stripped 9 bases from V and 4 bases from J, with 22 bases between. This CDR3 contains 16 residues. Germline-derived CDR1 and CDR2 are LNHDA and SQIVND (reference sequence).

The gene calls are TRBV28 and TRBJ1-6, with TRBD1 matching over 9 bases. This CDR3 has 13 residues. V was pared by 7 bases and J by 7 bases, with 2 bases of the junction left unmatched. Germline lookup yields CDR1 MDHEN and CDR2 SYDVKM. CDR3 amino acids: CASITGGNSPLHF. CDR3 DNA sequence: TGTGCCAGCATAACAGGGGGCAATTCACCCCTCCACTTT.

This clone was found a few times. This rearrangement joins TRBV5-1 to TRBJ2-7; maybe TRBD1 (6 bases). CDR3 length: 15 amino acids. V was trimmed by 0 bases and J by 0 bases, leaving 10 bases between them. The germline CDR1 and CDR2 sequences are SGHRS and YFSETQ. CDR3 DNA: TGCGCCAGCAGCTTGGCCTGGGACAACTCCTACGAGCAGTACTTC. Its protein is CASSLAWDNSYEQYF.